These 9 T cell receptor beta chains originate from one sample sequenced in a study of blood T cell repertoires in COVID-19 (TCRdb year 2020). Libraries came from the immunoSEQ multiplex PCR assay. TCRdb retrieved this table from immuneACCESS and kept in-frame rearrangements only. Not all clones are present; in checked studies, unresolved V genes account for under half, and no reason is known for the remainder. This sample is represented by fewer than 85,000 clones; roughly 88% of them were singletons. The top ten constitute around 6.1% of the sample. Sequenced input: peripheral blood. All receptors come from a man in his fifties or sixties with active COVID-19.

This clone has only one observation. This CDR3 is CASSSGLSRTQYF. Here the CDR3 DNA reads TGCGCCAGCAGCTCAGGGTTATCAAGGACCCAGTACTTC. The chain carries TRBV5-1 and TRBJ2-5; a weak D match, TRBD1 (5 bases). Germline V gene data show CDR1 as SGHRS and CDR2 as YFSETQ. Trimming left V 3 bases short and J 7 bases short, with 13 bases between. There are 13 residues in the CDR3. The whole variable domain, filled in from reference TRBV5-1 and TRBJ2-5, reads KAGVTQTPRYLIKTRGQQVTLSCSPISGHRSVSWYQQTPGQGLQFLFEYFSETQRNKGNFPGRFSGRQFSNSRSEMNVSTLELGDSALYLCASSSGLSRTQYFGPGTRLLVL.

The rearrangement links TRBV24-1 to TRBJ2-5; 8 positions match TRBD1. The CDR3 has 14 amino acids. Germline V gene data show CDR1 as KGHDR and CDR2 as SFDVKD. J gave up 4 bases and V 4 bases, and 4 bases lay outside the gene matches. The CDR3 bases are TGTGCCACCAGTGACCTTGACAGGGGAGAGACCCAGTACTTC. It codes for CATSDLDRGETQYF.

The chain uses TRBV6-1 and TRBJ2-7, with a possible D match to TRBD1 (6 bases). V gave up 1 base and J gave up 3 bases, with 13 bases separating them. The CDR3 runs to 15 residues. Per the germline V gene, CDR1 is MNHNS and CDR2 is SASEGT. The CDR3 is CASSEGRGQSYEQYF. The CDR3 region has the DNA TGTGCCAGCAGTGAAGGGAGAGGACAGAGCTACGAGCAGTACTTC.

The rearrangement joins TRBV10-3 to TRBJ2-3; 9 nucleotides match TRBD2. The CDR3 consists of 14 residues. Looked up from germline, CDR1 is ENHRY and CDR2 is SYGVKD. Trimming took 9 bases from V and 4 from J; bases not matched to a gene: 8. CDR3 DNA: TGTGCCATAGGCGGGGCGGGAGGGGCAGATACGCAGTATTTT. Translating gives CAIGGAGGADTQYF.

The V call is TRBV19, the J call TRBJ1-2; the D is unclear. CDR1 and CDR2 from the germline V gene are LNHDA and SQIVND (reference sequence). The CDR3 extends over 13 amino acids. V lost 1 base and J 6 bases, leaving 9 bases between the germline ends. As DNA, the CDR3 is TGTGCCAGTAGTATAGGCCTCGCGGATGGCTACACCTTC. Translation gives CASSIGLADGYTF.

The gene calls are TRBV14 and TRBJ2-5; D possibly corresponds to TRBD1 (6 bases). Deletions cut 4 bases from V and 8 bases from J, with 20 bases between. Germline V gene lookup returns CDR1 SGHDN and CDR2 FVKESK. CDR3 length equals 15 residues. For the CDR3, the DNA is TGTGCCAGCAGCCCGCTCGACCAGGGACAAGGAACCCAGTACTTC. Translation gives CASSPLDQGQGTQYF.

The CDR3 DNA reads as TGTGCCAGCAGCTGGGGACAGAGTCGCACAGATACGCAGTATTTT. Translation gives CASSWGQSRTDTQYF. This chain uses TRBV28 with TRBJ2-3; TRBD1 aligns across 7 bases. CDR3 length: 15 residues. Germline V gene data show CDR1 as MDHEN and CDR2 as SYDVKM. Germline trimming cut 6 bases from V and 1 base from J; bases unmatched to any gene: 7.

The chain links TRBV28 to TRBJ1-5; D perhaps matches TRBD1 (5 bases). Germline V gene lookup returns CDR1 MDHEN and CDR2 SYDVKM. This CDR3 contains 15 residues. Trimming left V 7 bases short and J 3 bases short, with 16 bases between. In DNA form, the CDR3 reads TGTGCCAGCATCCGACGACAGTATCCCAATCAGCCCCAGCATTTT. Encoded protein: CASIRRQYPNQPQHF.

The V and J genes are TRBV20-1 and TRBJ1-2, with D hard to call. The germline CDR1 and CDR2 sequences are DFQATT and SNEGSKA (reference sequence). V lost 3 bases and J lost 1, with 3 bases in between. This CDR3 is built from 11 residues. The CDR3 bases are TGCAGTGCTAGCCTTAACTATGGCTACACCTTC. Protein: CSASLNYGYTF.